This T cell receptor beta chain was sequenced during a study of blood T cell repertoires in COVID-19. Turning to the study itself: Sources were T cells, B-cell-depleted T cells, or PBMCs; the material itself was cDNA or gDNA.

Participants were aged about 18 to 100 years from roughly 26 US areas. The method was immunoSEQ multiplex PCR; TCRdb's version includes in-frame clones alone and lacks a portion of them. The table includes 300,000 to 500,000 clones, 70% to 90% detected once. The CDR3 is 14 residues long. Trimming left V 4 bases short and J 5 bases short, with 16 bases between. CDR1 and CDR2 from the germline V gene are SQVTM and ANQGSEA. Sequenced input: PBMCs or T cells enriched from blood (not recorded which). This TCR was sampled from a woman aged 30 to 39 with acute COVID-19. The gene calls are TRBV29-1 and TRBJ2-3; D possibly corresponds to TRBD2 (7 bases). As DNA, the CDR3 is TGCAGCGTTGTTCGGGGGGCGCCGGGAGATACGCAGTATTTT. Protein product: CSVVRGAPGDTQYF.